Following are 29 T cell receptor beta chains from one sample sequenced in a study of blood T cell repertoires in COVID-19. The table came from immunoSEQ multiplex PCR; TCRdb's copy has only in-frame clones and leaves some out. The sample shows about 170,000 clones, roughly 90% of them seen only once. The sequenced sample was PBMCs or T cells enriched from blood (not recorded which). The receptors stem from a woman aged 18-35 years who had recovered from COVID-19.

V and J are TRBV6-4 and TRBJ1-6, with D maybe TRBD1 (5 bases). Germline CDR1 reads MRHNA; CDR2 reads SNTAGT. The V and J ends lost 2 bases and 7 bases respectively, with 12 bases between them. CDR3 length equals 15 residues. The CDR3 DNA reads as TGTGCCAGCAGTGACCAGTTGGGGGGAAATTCACCCCTCCACTTT. Protein sequence: CASSDQLGGNSPLHF.

The chain links TRBV7-6 to TRBJ2-2; D gene ambiguous. CDR1 is SGHVS and CDR2 is FNYEAQ in the germline V gene. The CDR3 is made up of 14 amino acids. V was cut by 1 base and J by 1 base, with 4 bases left in between. The CDR3 nucleotides read TGTGCCAGCAGCTTAGAGCGGAACACCGGGGAGCTGTTTTTT. It specifies CASSLERNTGELFF. Full variable domain (remainder filled in from reference TRBV7-6 and TRBJ2-2): GAGVSQSPRYKVTKRGQDVALRCDPISGHVSLYWYRQALGQGPEFLTYFNYEAQQDKSGLPNDRFSAERPEGSISTLTIQRTEQRDSAMYRCASSLERNTGELFFGEGSRLTVL.

The V call is TRBV4-3, the J call TRBJ1-3; D remains unclear. This CDR3 contains 16 residues. Looked up from germline, CDR1 is LGHNA and CDR2 is YSLEER. Trimming pared 0 bases from V and 3 bases from J, leaving 12 bases between. The CDR3 DNA reads as TGCGCCAGCAGCCAAGACCAACCGTCCGGTGGAAACACCATATATTTT. Its translation: CASSQDQPSGGNTIYF.

The chain recombines TRBV20-1 with TRBJ2-7; D may be TRBD1 (5 bases). This CDR3 is 10 amino acids long. Germline V gene sequence: CDR1 DFQATT, CDR2 SNEGSKA (reference sequence). V was trimmed by 6 bases and J by 5 bases, leaving 8 bases between them. CDR3 sequence (DNA): TGCAGTGCCCAGGGTAACGAGCAGTACTTC. This translates into CSAQGNEQYF.

The chain couples TRBV5-1 to TRBJ2-1; 9 nucleotides align to TRBD2. The germline V gene has CDR1 SGHRS and CDR2 YFSETQ. V gave up 5 bases and J gave up 6 bases; unmatched junction bases: 12. The CDR3 runs 16 residues. The DNA for the CDR3 is TGCGCCAGCAGTCGTCGTGATGTTAGCGGGAGCAATGAGCAGTTCTTC. It yields the protein CASSRRDVSGSNEQFF.

The chain links TRBV5-6 to TRBJ2-7; D is unclear. This CDR3 is 14 amino acids long. The V end lost 2 bases, the J end lost 2 bases, and 11 bases lay between the germline ends. Germline CDR1 reads SGHDT; CDR2 reads YYEEEE. The chain's CDR3 is CASSFGADTYEQYF. CDR3 bases: TGTGCCAGCAGCTTCGGCGCGGATACCTACGAGCAGTACTTC.

The chain joins TRBV28 to TRBJ1-2; D may be TRBD1 (5 bases). The CDR3 covers 14 residues. V was shortened by 6 bases and J by 6 bases, with 17 bases between the two germline ends. The germline V gene encodes CDR1 MDHEN and CDR2 SYDVKM. CDR3 sequence (DNA): TGTGCCAGCAGACCGCAGGGTCTTTCCAATGGCTACACCTTC. It yields the protein CASRPQGLSNGYTF.

This sequence joins TRBV30 and TRBJ2-3; possibly TRBD1 for D (6 bases). The germline CDR1 and CDR2 sequences are GTSNPN and SVGIG (reference sequence). The V and J ends lost 1 base and 2 bases respectively, with 10 bases between them. This CDR3 has 14 amino acids. CDR3 loop: CAWSDRAPTDTQYF. The CDR3 DNA follows: TGTGCCTGGAGTGACAGGGCCCCCACAGATACGCAGTATTTT.

The genes are TRBV19 and TRBJ1-6; D not resolved. CDR1 and CDR2 (germline): LNHDA, SQIVND (reference sequence). The CDR3 loop spans 14 amino acids. V was pared by 3 bases and J by 7 bases, with 10 bases between. This CDR3 reads CASSIRRQNSPLHF. The CDR3 DNA follows: TGTGCCAGTAGTATTCGCAGGCAAAATTCACCCCTCCACTTT. Variable domain in full (rest from reference TRBV19 and TRBJ1-6): DGGITQSPKYLFRKEGQNVTLSCEQNLNHDAMYWYRQDPGQGLRLIYYSQIVNDFQKGDIAEGYSVSREKKESFPLTVTSAQKNPTAFYLCASSIRRQNSPLHFGNGTRLTVT.

J is TRBJ2-7 and V is TRBV3-1 (or the pseudogene TRBV3-2); 10 bases are a match to TRBD1. This CDR3 spans 16 amino acids. The V gene end was trimmed by 3 bases and the J gene end by 5 bases; junction bases not matched to a gene: 10. Looked up from germline, CDR1 is LGHDT and CDR2 is YNNKEL (reference sequence). The CDR3 here is CASSQSWDRGANEQYF. In DNA, the CDR3 is TGTGCCAGCAGCCAGTCATGGGACAGGGGTGCCAACGAGCAGTACTTC.

In its sample, this clone was seen a few times. This chain uses TRBV18 with TRBJ1-1, with 10 positions matching TRBD1. V was clipped by 3 bases and J by 11 bases; unmatched bases: 6. CDR1 is KGHSH and CDR2 is LQKENI in the germline V gene. The CDR3 has 13 amino acids. CDR3 bases: TGTGCCAGCTCACCGGGACAGGGGTTGGAGGCTTTCTTT. Protein product: CASSPGQGLEAFF.

V and J are TRBV7-2 and TRBJ2-7, with a tentative D call TRBD2 (5 bases). V dropped 3 bases and J dropped 4 bases, with 13 bases sitting between them. Germline CDR1 reads SGHTA; CDR2 reads FQGNSA. This CDR3 region has 14 residues. The CDR3 nucleotides read TGTGCCAGCAGCTTCCGGGATGATTTTTACGAGCAGTACTTC. This codes for CASSFRDDFYEQYF.

J is TRBJ1-1 and V is TRBV4-1, with 9 nucleotides matching TRBD1. Losses at the gene ends were 3 bases for V and 1 base for J; bases not matched to a gene: 0. The CDR3 is 14 amino acids. Germline loops: CDR1 MGHRA, CDR2 YSYEKL. The DNA of the CDR3 is TGCGCCAGCAGCCAGACAGGGGGGAACACTGAAGCTTTCTTT. It is translated as CASSQTGGNTEAFF.

The V call is TRBV29-1, the J call TRBJ1-2; D might be TRBD1 (5 bases). Trimming removed 4 bases at V and 5 bases at J, with 11 bases between. This CDR3 has 12 residues. From germline, CDR1 is SQVTM and CDR2 ANQGSEA. Here the CDR3 reads CSVVSGGYGYTF. The CDR3 region has the DNA TGCAGCGTTGTTTCCGGGGGGTATGGCTACACCTTC.

The CDR3 loop is CAIRGQENTIYF. CDR3 in DNA: TGTGCCATCAGGGGACAGGAAAACACCATATATTTT. The genes are TRBV10-3 and TRBJ1-3, with 8 bases that match TRBD1. Germline V gene lookup returns CDR1 ENHRY and CDR2 SYGVKD. The length of the CDR3 is 12 residues. The junction had 1 base not matched to a gene; V was cut back by 6 bases and J by 6 bases.

The chain employs TRBV18 and TRBJ2-3, with 10 bases matching TRBD1. The V segment lost 3 bases and the J segment 6 bases; nucleotides outside the gene matches: 6. This CDR3 comprises 15 residues. CDR1 is KGHSH and CDR2 is LQKENI in the germline V gene. CDR3 amino acids: CASSPRQGAGDTQYF. In nucleotides, the CDR3 is TGTGCCAGCTCACCCAGACAGGGGGCTGGGGATACGCAGTATTTT.

The chain has TRBV2 and TRBJ2-7, with 8 positions matching TRBD2. This CDR3 has 15 residues. Germline CDR1 reads SNHLY; CDR2 reads FYNNEI. Trimming removed 6 bases from V and 3 bases from J; junction bases left unmatched: 10. The CDR3 sequence: CASSSPREALYEQYF. The CDR3 DNA reads as TGTGCCAGCAGCTCCCCGCGGGAGGCCCTCTACGAGCAGTACTTC.

This clone was recorded once. This chain connects TRBV20-1 to TRBJ2-1; D gene ambiguous. Trimming took off 3 bases at V and 4 bases at J, with 7 bases between the two ends. The CDR3 sequence is 12 residues long. CDR1 is DFQATT, CDR2 SNEGSKA, per germline (reference sequence). The CDR3 bases are TGCAGTGCTAGTGACTTTTACAATGAGCAGTTCTTC. Amino acids: CSASDFYNEQFF.

The chain links TRBV7-9 to TRBJ2-7, with TRBD2 as a possible D gene (5 bases). The germline V and J ends were trimmed by 5 bases and 2 bases, with 13 bases remaining between them. The CDR3 sequence is 14 residues long. Germline CDR1 reads SEHNR; CDR2 reads FQNEAQ (reference sequence). CDR3 protein: CASSQSDGAYEQYF. The CDR3 DNA follows: TGTGCCAGCAGCCAATCGGACGGGGCCTACGAGCAGTACTTC. Full variable domain (remainder filled in from reference TRBV7-9 and TRBJ2-7): DTGVSQNPRHKITKRGQNVTFRCDPISEHNRLYWYRQTLGQGPEFLTYFQNEAQLEKSRLLSDRFSAERPKGSFSTLEIQRTEQGDSAMYLCASSQSDGAYEQYFGPGTRLTVT.

This rearrangement joins TRBV2 to TRBJ2-7, with TRBD2 identical over 8 bases. CDR1 is SNHLY and CDR2 is FYNNEI in the germline V gene. The CDR3 runs 15 residues. The V segment lost 8 bases and the J segment 4 bases; nucleotides outside the gene matches: 13. The CDR3 loop is CASLLSTSGLYEQYF. The CDR3 coding sequence is TGTGCCAGCCTGCTGAGCACTAGCGGTCTTTACGAGCAGTACTTC.

This chain links TRBV10-1 with TRBJ2-7; TRBD2 matches 10 bases. The V segment lost 4 bases and the J segment 5 bases; nucleotides outside the gene matches: 5. In germline, CDR1 is WNHNN, CDR2 SYGVQD (reference sequence). CDR3 length equals 14 residues. CDR3: CASSVGLAKDEQYF. As DNA, the CDR3 is TGCGCCAGCAGTGTGGGACTAGCGAAAGACGAGCAGTACTTC.

This clone occurred a few times. V is TRBV6-5 and J is TRBJ2-2; a weak D match, TRBD1 (6 bases). The CDR3 totals 13 residues. Trimming took off 6 bases at V and 6 bases at J, with 11 bases between the two ends. The germline gives CDR1 MNHEY, CDR2 SVGAGI. The CDR3 nucleotides are TGTGCCAGCAGGGTACAGGGACCCGGGGAGCTGTTTTTT. Amino acid sequence: CASRVQGPGELFF.

The genes are TRBV7-9 and TRBJ1-2, with D hard to call. Trimming cost V 2 bases and J 7 bases, with 5 bases left between them. This CDR3 is 11 amino acids long. Germline CDR1 and CDR2: SEHNR and FQNEAQ (reference sequence). CDR3 region: CASSLPLGYTF. CDR3 nucleotide sequence: TGTGCCAGCAGCTTACCCCTTGGCTACACCTTC.

This clone was recorded once. This rearrangement joins TRBV2 to TRBJ1-4; TRBD1 agrees at 7 bases. CDR3 size: 14 residues. V gave up 7 bases and J gave up 8 bases; unmatched junction bases: 10. Germline CDR1 is SNHLY and CDR2 is FYNNEI. The CDR3 sequence: CASTPTGWGEKLFF. In DNA, the CDR3 is TGTGCCAGCACCCCGACAGGGTGGGGAGAAAAACTGTTTTTT.

The genes are TRBV18 and TRBJ1-6, with D unclear. V was clipped by 6 bases and J by 14 bases, with 23 bases between them. The CDR3 spans 15 residues. CDR1 is KGHSH and CDR2 is LQKENI in the germline V gene. CDR3 bases: TGTGCCAGCTCCCTCGGGAGGGTAGGGTCCTCTTCCCTCCACTTT. Protein sequence: CASSLGRVGSSSLHF.

V is TRBV3-1 (or the pseudogene TRBV3-2) and J is TRBJ1-1; D is uncertain. This CDR3 spans 14 amino acids. Trimming took 2 bases from V and 0 from J, leaving 7 bases between them. Germline CDR1 reads LGHDT; CDR2 reads YNNKEL (reference sequence). This CDR3 reads CASSQTRMNTEAFF. The DNA for the CDR3 is TGTGCCAGCAGCCAAACGAGGATGAACACTGAAGCTTTCTTT.

Remarks on this clone: One junction end does not reproduce the germline sequence, and a read error may be involved. The CDR3 nucleotides read TGTGCTAGCACCATACCCTCAATGGGCAACTCTGGAAACACCATATATTTT. It yields the protein CASTIPSMGNSGNTIYF. The chain joins TRBV7-7 to TRBJ1-3, with unresolved D. The CDR3 totals 17 residues. CDR1 and CDR2 (germline): SSHAT, FNYEAQ (reference sequence). Looking up the rest from reference TRBV7-7 and TRBJ1-3 gives the full variable domain: GAGVSQSPRYKVTKRGQDVTLRCDPISSHATLYWYQQALGQGPEFLTYFNYEAQPDKSGLPSDRFSAERPEGSISTLTIQRTEQRDSAMYRCASTIPSMGNSGNTIYFGEGSWLTVV.

The chain links TRBV30 to TRBJ2-7; 7 nucleotides line up with TRBD2. The germline CDR1 and CDR2 sequences are GTSNPN and SVGIG (reference sequence). V lost 0 bases, J lost 1 base, and 6 bases stayed unmatched. The CDR3 is 15 residues long. The CDR3: CAWSVGLAASYEQYF. The CDR3 region has the DNA TGTGCCTGGAGTGTAGGTCTAGCGGCGTCCTACGAGCAGTACTTC. Filled out from reference TRBV30 and TRBJ2-7, the complete variable domain reads SQTIHQWPATLVQPVGSPLSLECTVEGTSNPNLYWYRQAAGRGLQLLFYSVGIGQISSEVPQNLSASRPQDRQFILSSKKLLLSDSGFYLCAWSVGLAASYEQYFGPGTRLTVT.

The J gene is TRBJ2-7, the V gene TRBV5-1, with no clear D. Trimming took off 6 bases at V and 0 bases at J, with 19 bases between the two ends. The CDR3 spans 16 residues. Germline V gene lookup returns CDR1 SGHRS and CDR2 YFSETQ. In DNA form, the CDR3 reads TGCGCCAGCACCGACTCAGCTATAAGGAGCTCCTACGAGCAGTACTTC. Translated, it gives CASTDSAIRSSYEQYF.